This T cell receptor (beta chain) emerged from a study of T cell responses to AZD1222 COVID-19 vaccine. The study, taken as a whole, reports: Only five to seven AZD1222 recipients were seropositive at baseline.

The assay was immunoSEQ multiplex PCR, and TCRdb's table has in-frame clones only and misses some. The sample contains under 150,000 clones, about nine tenths of which appear only once. Per the germline V gene, CDR1 is MDHEN and CDR2 is SYDVKM. The CDR3 length is 14 residues. Trimming at V came to 6 bases and at J to 3 bases, leaving 5 bases not matched to a gene. Turning to this clone: Its specificity is unknown.

Sequences were derived from peripheral blood, sampled 28 days after the second AZD1222 dose. The source of this sequence is an adult who received the AZD1222 COVID-19 vaccine. The chain recombines TRBV28 with TRBJ1-2; 9 nucleotides line up with TRBD1. The CDR3 DNA is TGTGCCAGCAGCCAGGGACAGGGCTACTATGGCTACACCTTC. Translating it yields CASSQGQGYYGYTF.